A single sample gave rise to the 18 T cell receptor beta chains below, sequenced in a study of vaccination effects on CD4 cells after COVID-19. Antigens for these TCRs are unknown. Having been cultured for less than 13 days, the cells underwent CD4+ T cell isolation. According to PCR results, the person was infected with SARS-CoV-2 between March and December 2020. Each participant was administered two doses of either the BNT162b2 or the mRNA-1273 vaccine. Assay: immunoSEQ multiplex PCR; the TCRdb copy retains only in-frame clones and omits some. The data contain 45,000 to 55,000 clones, over 60% of them singletons. The starting material was CD4+ T cells from PBMCs cultured without peptide, obtained after COVID-19 vaccination. These receptor sequences come from a human donor who had a prior SARS-CoV-2 infection.

This clone was recorded once. V is TRBV12-3 or TRBV12-4 and J is TRBJ1-1; D gene unclear. V dropped 7 bases and J dropped 4 bases, with 13 bases sitting between them. This CDR3 contains 13 residues. The CDR3, as DNA: TGTGCCAGCACCCCGACTGGGGTCACTGAAGCTTTCTTT. Protein sequence: CASTPTGVTEAFF.

The chain joins TRBV5-1 to TRBJ1-5; the D is unclear. CDR1 and CDR2 from the germline V gene are SGHRS and YFSETQ. This CDR3 has 15 amino acids. Trimming left V 4 bases short and J 7 bases short, with 18 bases between. The CDR3 DNA sequence: TGCGCCAGCAGCCCCGATGGAAACCCATCCCAGCCCCAGCATTTT. This sequence encodes CASSPDGNPSQPQHF.

Here the CDR3 DNA reads TGTGCCAGCAGCTTAGCTAGCGGGTTTTACAATGAGCAGTTCTTC. It is translated as CASSLASGFYNEQFF. V is TRBV11-2 and J is TRBJ2-1, with 8 bases identical to TRBD2. The length of the CDR3 is 15 residues. The V and J ends lost 1 base and 4 bases, in that order; junction bases with no gene match: 3. CDR1 and CDR2 from the germline V gene are SGHAT and FQNNGV. Combining the CDR3 with reference TRBV11-2 and TRBJ2-1 gives the whole variable domain EAGVAQSPRYKIIEKRQSVAFWCNPISGHATLYWYQQILGQGPKLLIQFQNNGVVDDSQLPKDRFSAERLKGVDSTLKIQPAKLEDSAVYLCASSLASGFYNEQFFGPGTRLTVL.

The chain employs TRBV19 and TRBJ2-5; 8 nucleotides agree with TRBD2. The length of the CDR3 is 15 residues. CDR1 is LNHDA, CDR2 SQIVND, per germline (reference sequence). Trimming removed 5 bases from V and 2 bases from J; junction bases left unmatched: 7. The CDR3 bases are TGTGCCAGTAGTTCCGGGACTAGACCACAAGAGACCCAGTACTTC. Its translation: CASSSGTRPQETQYF.

J is TRBJ1-1 and V is TRBV2, with D perhaps TRBD1 (5 bases). This CDR3 has 13 residues. With 8 bases removed from V and 7 bases from J, the gap between germline ends came to 17 bases. Germline V gene sequence: CDR1 SNHLY, CDR2 FYNNEI. The CDR3 sequence: CASFARRGDEAFF. The DNA for the CDR3 is TGTGCCAGCTTCGCCCGTAGGGGCGATGAAGCTTTCTTT.

The chain carries TRBV11-2 and TRBJ2-2; D gene unclear. V lost 0 bases and J lost 5, with 10 bases in between. The germline V gene has CDR1 SGHAT and CDR2 FQNNGV. There are 15 residues in the CDR3. The CDR3 DNA is TGTGCCAGCAGCTTAGATCTTGGTTCAACCGGGGAGCTGTTTTTT. This encodes CASSLDLGSTGELFF.

This clone was observed a few times. The chain couples TRBV2 to TRBJ2-7, with 7 bases fitting TRBD1. The CDR3 spans 15 residues. J gave up 2 bases and V 6 bases, and 10 bases lay outside the gene matches. Germline CDR1 is SNHLY and CDR2 is FYNNEI. DNA of the CDR3: TGTGCCAGCAGCGAGATTGGACAGGCCGCCTACGAGCAGTACTTC. Amino acids: CASSEIGQAAYEQYF.

V is TRBV5-4 and J is TRBJ1-4; 9 bases line up with TRBD1. The germline V gene has CDR1 SGHNT and CDR2 YYREEE (reference sequence). The V and J ends lost 4 bases and 4 bases, in that order; junction bases with no gene match: 8. The length of the CDR3 is 16 residues. As DNA, the CDR3 is TGTGCCAGCAGCCCTAATCCGGGACAGGGTAATGAAAAACTGTTTTTT. Translated, it gives CASSPNPGQGNEKLFF.

The CDR3 sequence is CASSIWTGSSYEQYF. In nucleotides, the CDR3 is TGTGCCAGCAGTATTTGGACAGGGAGCTCCTACGAGCAGTACTTC. V and J are TRBV6-2 or TRBV6-3 and TRBJ2-7, with 8 bases fitting TRBD1. This CDR3 has 15 residues. CDR1 and CDR2 (germline): MNHEY, SVGEGT. V dropped 5 bases and J dropped 0; count of bases not matched to a gene: 6.

This clone came up a few times. The J gene is TRBJ1-2, the V gene TRBV30; D is uncertain. Germline V gene lookup returns CDR1 GTSNPN and CDR2 SVGIG (reference sequence). The CDR3 has 12 amino acids. V lost 0 bases to trimming and J lost 4 bases, with 6 bases between them. The CDR3 DNA sequence: TGTGCCTGGAGTGTAGTAGGCTATGGCTACACCTTC. As protein: CAWSVVGYGYTF.

This chain joins TRBV5-1 and TRBJ1-1, with D possibly TRBD1 on 5 matching bases. CDR3 size: 15 residues. Germline CDR1 SGHRS, CDR2 YFSETQ. V lost 4 bases to trimming and J lost 4 bases, with 17 bases between them. The CDR3 is CASSPRGGLGTEAFF. CDR3 sequence (DNA): TGCGCCAGCAGCCCGCGCGGGGGTCTCGGCACTGAAGCTTTCTTT.

This chain uses TRBV29-1 with TRBJ2-5, with D tentatively TRBD2 (6 bases). V lost 4 bases, J lost 7 bases, and 16 bases lay in between. Per germline, CDR1 SQVTM and CDR2 ANQGSEA. This CDR3 has 13 residues. The CDR3 is CSVGREVGGTQYF. CDR3 nucleotides: TGCAGCGTTGGCAGGGAGGTCGGAGGGACCCAGTACTTC.

Only one count was recorded for this clone. The J gene is TRBJ2-1, the V gene TRBV5-1, with TRBD2 matching 13 bases. Germline assignment: CDR1 SGHRS and CDR2 YFSETQ. The CDR3 has 16 residues. The V gene end was trimmed by 3 bases and the J gene end by 3 bases; junction bases not matched to a gene: 3. CDR3 sequence (DNA): TGCGCCAGCAGCTATGGACTAGCGGGGGTCTACAATGAGCAGTTCTTC. Translating gives CASSYGLAGVYNEQFF.

CDR3 protein: CAINGEFNEKLFF. As DNA, the CDR3 is TGTGCCATCAACGGGGAATTCAATGAAAAACTGTTTTTT. The rearrangement joins TRBV10-3 to TRBJ1-4, with D unresolved. Per germline, CDR1 ENHRY and CDR2 SYGVKD. The CDR3 is 13 amino acids. V was trimmed by 7 bases and J by 5 bases, leaving 11 bases between them.

This chain joins TRBV7-2 and TRBJ2-3, with D possibly matching TRBD2 (5 bases). Germline CDR1 SGHTA, CDR2 FQGNSA. CDR3 length: 14 amino acids. The germline V and J ends were trimmed by 1 base and 10 bases, with 15 bases remaining between them. CDR3 amino acids: CASSLELRVIPQYF. In DNA form, the CDR3 reads TGTGCCAGCAGCTTAGAGTTGCGGGTGATACCGCAGTATTTT.

This chain's CDR3 is CATSESREGREQFF. In nucleotides, the CDR3 is TGTGCCACCAGTGAGTCGCGGGAGGGCCGGGAGCAGTTCTTC. The rearrangement links TRBV24-1 to TRBJ2-1; TRBD2 matches 9 bases. CDR3 length: 14 amino acids. CDR1 KGHDR and CDR2 SFDVKD come from the germline V gene. V dropped 4 bases and J dropped 10; count of bases not matched to a gene: 7.

The CDR3 protein is CASSQWTGGVYEQYF. The CDR3, as DNA: TGTGCCAGCAGCCAATGGACAGGGGGAGTCTACGAGCAGTACTTC. The rearrangement joins TRBV4-2 to TRBJ2-7; 10 nucleotides line up with TRBD1. The CDR3 extends over 15 amino acids. J was trimmed by 3 bases and V by 2 bases; bases with no gene match: 4. CDR1 and CDR2 (germline): LGHNA, YNFKEQ.

DNA for the CDR3: TGTGCCAGCAGCTTGAGTAGGTCCGAGCAGTACTTC. This gives the protein CASSLSRSEQYF. V usage is TRBV7-8 and J usage is TRBJ2-7, with no clear D. Between the trimmed V and J ends, which lost 3 bases and 6 bases, there was a span of 9 bases. This CDR3 contains 12 residues. Looked up from germline, CDR1 is SGHVS and CDR2 is FQNEAQ.